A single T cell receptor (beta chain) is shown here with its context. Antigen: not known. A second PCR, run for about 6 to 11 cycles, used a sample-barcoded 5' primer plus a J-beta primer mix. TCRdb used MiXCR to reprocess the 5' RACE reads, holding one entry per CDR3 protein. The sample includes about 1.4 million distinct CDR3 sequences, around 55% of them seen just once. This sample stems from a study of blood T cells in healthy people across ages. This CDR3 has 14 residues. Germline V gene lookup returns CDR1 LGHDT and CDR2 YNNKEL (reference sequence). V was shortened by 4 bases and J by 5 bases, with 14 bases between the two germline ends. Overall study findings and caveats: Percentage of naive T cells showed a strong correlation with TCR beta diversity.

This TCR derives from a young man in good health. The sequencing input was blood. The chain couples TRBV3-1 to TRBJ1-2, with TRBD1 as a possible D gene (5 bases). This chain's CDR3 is CASSPRGSNYGYTF. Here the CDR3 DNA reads TGTGCCAGCAGCCCCCGGGGGTCCAATTATGGCTACACCTTC.